This T cell receptor (beta chain) was sequenced for a study of T cell changes during pregnancy in multiple sclerosis. The ends were cut back, 0 bases at V and 3 bases at J, with 13 bases in the middle. Germline V gene lookup returns CDR1 SGDLS and CDR2 YYNGEE. The CDR3 runs 15 residues. This clone appeared a single time. Method: immunoSEQ multiplex PCR; TCRdb's copy keeps in-frame clones and lacks some. The table records tens of thousands of clones, roughly 91% of them present only once. This chain connects TRBV9 to TRBJ2-7; D perhaps matches TRBD1 (5 bases). Sequenced material: peripheral blood, taken in the third trimester of pregnancy. The receptor's source is a female donor in good health, enrolled as a control in a pregnancy study. The CDR3 DNA reads as TGTGCCAGCAGCGTAGAAGGTGGAAGGGGCTACGAGCAGTACTTC. It translates to CASSVEGGRGYEQYF.